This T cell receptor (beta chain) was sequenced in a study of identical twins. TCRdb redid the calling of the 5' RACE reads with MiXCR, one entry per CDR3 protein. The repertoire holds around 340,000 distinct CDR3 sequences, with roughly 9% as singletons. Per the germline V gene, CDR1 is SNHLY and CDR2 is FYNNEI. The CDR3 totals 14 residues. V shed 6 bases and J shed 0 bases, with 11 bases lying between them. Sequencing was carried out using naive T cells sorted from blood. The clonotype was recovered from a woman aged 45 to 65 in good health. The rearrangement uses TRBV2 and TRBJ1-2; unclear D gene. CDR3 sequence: CASSRPGSNYGYTF. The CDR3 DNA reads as TGTGCCAGCAGCCGCCCGGGGTCTAACTATGGCTACACCTTC.